The 13 T cell receptor beta chains presented below share a single source sample, sequenced in a study of T cell repertoires in cytomegalovirus infection. Each CDR3 protein gets one entry after TCRdb re-called the reads with MiXCR. The top ten hold approximately 31% of the sample, which has around 180,000 distinct CDR3 sequences, roughly 30% seen once. Sequencing was performed on PBMCs. The receptors derive from a human donor in good health (CMV status not recorded). Some clones in this sample may be carry-over from other donors' samples.

Many counts were recorded for this clonotype. The V and J genes are TRBV7-3 and TRBJ1-1; the D is unclear. With 2 bases removed from V and 2 bases from J, the gap between germline ends came to 9 bases. This CDR3 contains 14 residues. Germline CDR1 is SGHTA and CDR2 is FQGTGA. CDR3 region: CASSLGPLNTEAFF. CDR3 DNA sequence: TGTGCCAGCAGCTTAGGGCCATTAAACACTGAAGCTTTCTTT.

This clonotype appeared many times. The chain recombines TRBV7-2 with TRBJ1-3; D gene ambiguous. Germline loops: CDR1 SGHTA, CDR2 FQGNSA. The CDR3 length is 15 residues. V lost 2 bases and J 0 bases, leaving 8 bases between the germline ends. CDR3 sequence reads: CASSLQDFSGNTIYF. The CDR3 DNA reads TGTGCCAGCAGCTTACAGGACTTCTCTGGAAACACCATATATTTT.

This clonotype occurred many times. The chain uses TRBV7-8 and TRBJ2-1; 10 nucleotides match TRBD2. In germline, CDR1 is SGHVS, CDR2 FQNEAQ. This CDR3 is built from 16 residues. V dropped 1 base and J dropped 4; count of bases not matched to a gene: 4. The CDR3 nucleotides are TGTGCCAGCAGCTTAGACGTGACTAGCGGGTACAATGAGCAGTTCTTC. Translated, it gives CASSLDVTSGYNEQFF.

This clonotype was found many times. This chain links TRBV29-1 with TRBJ2-3, with D unclear. The CDR3 sequence is 14 residues long. The germline gives CDR1 SQVTM, CDR2 ANQGSEA. With 4 bases removed from V and 2 bases from J, the gap between germline ends came to 13 bases. CDR3 protein: CSVAIGTLTDTQYF. CDR3 nucleotides: TGCAGCGTTGCGATCGGAACGCTCACAGATACGCAGTATTTT.

This clonotype was recorded only once. The V call is TRBV19, the J call TRBJ1-6; perhaps TRBD1 as D (5 bases). Germline V lookup: CDR1 LNHDA, CDR2 SQIVND (reference sequence). The CDR3 sequence is 16 residues long. Trimming took 3 bases from V and 9 from J, leaving 18 bases between them. This chain's CDR3 is CASSIFARDAPSPLHF. The CDR3 region has the DNA TGTGCCAGTAGTATTTTCGCCCGGGACGCTCCTTCACCCCTCCACTTT.

By sample share, this clonotype is medium-sized. The rearrangement uses TRBV7-9 and TRBJ2-1; the D is unclear. The V gene's germline CDR1 is SEHNR and CDR2 FQNEAQ (reference sequence). The CDR3 has 14 residues. V was trimmed by 1 base and J by 8 bases, leaving 12 bases between them. CDR3 nucleotides: TGTGCCAGCAGCTTAGTAGAAAGAGGAGATGAGCAGTTCTTC. This encodes CASSLVERGDEQFF.

This clonotype has only a few counts. V gene TRBV7-6 combines with J gene TRBJ2-7; 7 bases fit TRBD2. The CDR3 extends over 14 amino acids. Germline trimming cut 5 bases from V and 6 bases from J; bases unmatched to any gene: 10. CDR1 and CDR2 (germline): SGHVS, FNYEAQ. CDR3 DNA: TGTGCCAGCAGCCCGGGGAGGGGAAGATTCGAGCAGTACTTC. This gives the protein CASSPGRGRFEQYF.

The genes are TRBV29-1 and TRBJ1-1, with unresolved D. In germline, CDR1 is SQVTM, CDR2 ANQGSEA. The CDR3 has 13 amino acids. V was pared by 1 base and J by 3 bases, with 9 bases between. CDR3 sequence: CSVEGQRDTEAFF. Written as DNA, the CDR3 is TGCAGCGTTGAAGGTCAGAGGGACACTGAAGCTTTCTTT.

This rearrangement joins TRBV12-3 or TRBV12-4 to TRBJ2-7; a weak D match, TRBD1 (7 bases). The CDR3 length is 14 residues. Trimming pared 4 bases from V and 3 bases from J, leaving 13 bases between. For the CDR3, the DNA is TGTGCCAGCAGTTCCAGGGGGGTCCGCTACGAGCAGTACTTC. Translated, it gives CASSSRGVRYEQYF.

V and J are TRBV6-4 and TRBJ2-3; D is unclear. The germline gives CDR1 MRHNA, CDR2 SNTAGT. CDR3 length: 13 residues. V lost 2 bases and J 3 bases, leaving 6 bases between the germline ends. CDR3 residues: CASSDRITDTQYF. In DNA form, the CDR3 reads TGTGCCAGCAGTGACAGAATTACAGATACGCAGTATTTT.

The rearrangement links TRBV2 to TRBJ2-7; D is tentatively TRBD1 or TRBD2 (5 bases each). Trimming left V 6 bases short and J 5 bases short, with 14 bases between. The CDR3 spans 13 residues. CDR1 SNHLY and CDR2 FYNNEI come from the germline V gene. In DNA, the CDR3 is TGTGCCAGCAGGTTCACTTGGGGGAACGAGCAGTACTTC. Translating gives CASRFTWGNEQYF.

The rearrangement links TRBV5-1 to TRBJ1-3; D gene unclear. The V and J ends lost 4 bases and 0 bases respectively, with 17 bases between them. The CDR3 covers 17 residues. The V gene's germline CDR1 is SGHRS and CDR2 YFSETQ. This CDR3 is CASSAVPIVVSGNTIYF. DNA for the CDR3: TGCGCCAGCAGCGCGGTACCCATCGTCGTCTCTGGAAACACCATATATTTT.

This chain connects TRBV7-9 to TRBJ1-6, with D tentatively TRBD1 (6 bases). This CDR3 contains 15 residues. Germline V gives CDR1 SEHNR, CDR2 FQNEAQ (reference sequence). Trimming shortened V by 5 bases and J by 8 bases, and 16 bases separated the two germline ends. CDR3 coding DNA: TGTGCCAGCAGCCTAGGGGGGACAATGGATTCACCCCTCCACTTT. Protein: CASSLGGTMDSPLHF.